This T cell receptor (beta chain) was recovered during a study of blood T cell repertoires in COVID-19. On the study more broadly: Sample material is recorded as cDNA or gDNA derived from T cells, B-cell-depleted T cells, or PBMCs.

After removal of 4 bases from V and 1 base from J, the junction contained 2 bases not matched to a gene. Germline lookup yields CDR1 LGHNA and CDR2 YNFKEQ. The CDR3 runs to 14 residues. Here immunoSEQ multiplex PCR was the method, and the copy in TCRdb shows in-frame clones only, minus some. The sample has under 450,000 clones; 75% to 90% are singletons. Seattle researchers signed up patients amid active infection and tracked them longitudinally. The sequencing sample was made of peripheral blood. The origin of this receptor is a woman aged 60-75 years with COVID-19, enrolled during active disease. The chain joins TRBV4-2 to TRBJ1-1; 8 bases are a match to TRBD1. The CDR3 protein is CASSPGTGNTEAFF. Here the CDR3 DNA reads TGTGCCAGCAGCCCAGGGACAGGGAACACTGAAGCTTTCTTT.